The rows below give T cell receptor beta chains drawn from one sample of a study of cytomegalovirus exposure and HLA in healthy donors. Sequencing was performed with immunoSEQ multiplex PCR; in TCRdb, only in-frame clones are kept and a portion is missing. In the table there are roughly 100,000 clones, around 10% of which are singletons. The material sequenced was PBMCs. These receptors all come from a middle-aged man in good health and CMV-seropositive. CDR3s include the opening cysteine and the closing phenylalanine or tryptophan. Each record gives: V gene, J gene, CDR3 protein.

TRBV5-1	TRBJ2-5	CASRFGTGYQETQYF
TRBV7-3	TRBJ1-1	CASSLHSGNTEAFF
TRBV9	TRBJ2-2	CASSVPSGVDTGELFF
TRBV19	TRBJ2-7	CASSPRRLADSYEQYF
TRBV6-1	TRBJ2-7	CASRAAGTSPYEQYF
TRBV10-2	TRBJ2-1	CASSGWSSGDYNEQFF
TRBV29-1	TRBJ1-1	CSVIIGGNTEAFF
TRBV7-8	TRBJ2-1	CASSRRGEQFF
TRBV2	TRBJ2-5	CASKRQDTFAETQYF
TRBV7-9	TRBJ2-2	CASSLAPVAGELFF
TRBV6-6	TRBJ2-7	CASSYNRAPYEQYF
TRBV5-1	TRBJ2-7	CASSERSSYEQYF
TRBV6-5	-	CASSYVQGGSYEQYF
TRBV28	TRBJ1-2	CASNEGGRLSGFGYTF
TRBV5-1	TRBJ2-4	CASSTDRGWAKNIQYF
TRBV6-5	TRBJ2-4	CASSYSDRGHIQYF
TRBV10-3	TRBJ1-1	CAIRDRSKNTEAFF
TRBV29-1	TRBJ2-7	CSVEDRAGGLYEQYF
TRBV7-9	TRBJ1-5	CASSSDRESNQPQHF
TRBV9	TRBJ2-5	CASSVVQGGQETQYF
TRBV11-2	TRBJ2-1	CASTQTPDSYNEQFF
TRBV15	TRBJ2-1	CATSRAGSSYNEQFF
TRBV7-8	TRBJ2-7	CASSLAITGTGFTGLLEQYF
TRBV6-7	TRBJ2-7	CASSYSVAGGMKVGEQYF
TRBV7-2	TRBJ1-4	CASSLAIGQGREKLFF
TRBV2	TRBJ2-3	CASSASSRVTDTQYF
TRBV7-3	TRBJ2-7	CASSLTAGIEQYF
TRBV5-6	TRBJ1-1	CASSSGTGNAEAFF
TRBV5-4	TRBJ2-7	CASSFGEGRGREQYF